The 23 T cell receptor beta chains below all came from one sample that was sequenced in a study of CXCR3-negative and CXCR3-positive naive CD8 T cells. UMI-labeled 5' RACE TRB cDNA libraries were prepared from the cells. TCRdb reprocessed the 5' RACE reads, keeping one entry per CDR3 protein, no DNA. The repertoire table contains some 50,000 distinct CDR3 sequences. Sequencing was carried out using naive CXCR3- CD8+ T cells from blood. Subset given: CD45RO-CCR7+CD27+CD95- naive CD8+ T cells lacking CXCR3 (TNR3-). The receptor set was obtained from a human donor in good health. Some clones in this sample may be carry-over from other donors' samples.

According to its frequency, this clonotype is medium-sized. The chain links TRBV28 to TRBJ2-4; without DNA, the TCRdb call of TRBD2 cannot be checked. The CDR3 consists of 16 residues. CDR1 and CDR2 (germline): MDHEN, SYDVKM. The CDR3 loop is CASSLWEVGQKNIQYF.

This chain joins TRBV12-3 or TRBV12-4 and TRBJ2-1. The CDR3 has 13 residues. CDR3 sequence reads: CASSSEVYNEQFF.

V gene TRBV5-1 combines with J gene TRBJ1-1; with no DNA, the TCRdb D assignment of TRBD1 cannot be verified. Germline V gene sequence: CDR1 SGHRS, CDR2 YFSETQ. The CDR3 covers 14 residues. The CDR3 protein is CASSLYRLNTEAFF.

The CDR3 protein is CSVSQTNTEAFF. The chain couples TRBV29-1 to TRBJ1-1. Germline CDR1 is SQVTM and CDR2 is ANQGSEA. There are 12 residues in the CDR3.

The V gene is TRBV7-9, the J gene TRBJ2-7; TCRdb calls TRBD1, which cannot be checked without DNA. The CDR3 length is 14 residues. Germline V gene lookup returns CDR1 SEHNR and CDR2 FQNEAQ (reference sequence). This CDR3 reads CASSLAGGPYEQYF.

The rearrangement uses TRBV24-1 and TRBJ2-2; lacking DNA, the TRBD1 call made by TCRdb goes unchecked. The CDR3 consists of 16 residues. Germline lookup yields CDR1 KGHDR and CDR2 SFDVKD. The CDR3 sequence is CATSDAGTSNTGELFF.

The V gene is TRBV6-5, the J gene TRBJ2-1. This CDR3 spans 15 amino acids. Germline V gives CDR1 MNHEY, CDR2 SVGAGI. The CDR3: CASSYSTDAYNEQFF.

The chain has TRBV7-6 and TRBJ2-2; the D call from TCRdb, TRBD1, cannot be confirmed without DNA. The CDR3 extends over 15 amino acids. Germline V gene sequence: CDR1 SGHVS, CDR2 FNYEAQ. The CDR3 spells CASSLGGTRTGELFF.

The chain employs TRBV7-3 and TRBJ2-2; TCRdb returns TRBD2, unconfirmable since there is no DNA. Germline CDR1 reads SGHTA; CDR2 reads FQGTGA. The CDR3 totals 14 residues. The CDR3 reads CASSLRGYTGELFF.

The chain couples TRBV9 to TRBJ2-2; TCRdb proposes TRBD2, but this gene call is untestable without DNA. Germline V CDR1 and CDR2: SGDLS, YYNGEE. CDR3 length equals 16 residues. CDR3 residues: CASSETSTSYTGELFF.

The rearrangement links TRBV20-1 to TRBJ2-1; the D call from TCRdb, TRBD2, cannot be confirmed without DNA. The CDR3 contains 12 residues. Germline values: CDR1 DFQATT, CDR2 SNEGSKA (reference sequence). The CDR3 loop is CSARGPLDEQFF.

The chain links TRBV5-5 to TRBJ1-1; no DNA is available, so the TRBD1 call from TCRdb remains unchecked. Looked up from germline, CDR1 is SGHKS and CDR2 is YYEKEE (reference sequence). This CDR3 contains 14 residues. CDR3 region: CASNRDSGDTEAFF.

The chain has TRBV28 and TRBJ1-6; as DNA is missing, the TRBD1 call by TCRdb cannot be tested. CDR1 is MDHEN and CDR2 is SYDVKM in the germline V gene. This CDR3 spans 19 amino acids. The CDR3 is CASSLAGGRVESYNSPLHF.

This sequence joins TRBV6-6 and TRBJ2-1; TCRdb's assignment of TRBD1 cannot be checked, as there is no DNA. The V gene's germline CDR1 is MNHNY and CDR2 SVGAGI (reference sequence). The CDR3 runs 14 residues. CDR3 protein: CASSYSGGGNEQFF.

The J gene is TRBJ2-1, the V gene TRBV9; without DNA, the TCRdb call of TRBD1 cannot be checked. In germline, CDR1 is SGDLS, CDR2 YYNGEE. The CDR3 extends over 16 amino acids. CDR3 in amino acids: CASNGQNLSSYNEQFF.

The CDR3 sequence is CASGDRESTDTQYF. The chain has TRBV6-2 or TRBV6-3 and TRBJ2-3; the TRBD1 assignment by TCRdb is unverifiable without DNA. The CDR3 is 14 amino acids. From germline, CDR1 is MNHEY and CDR2 SVGEGT.

J is TRBJ2-7 and V is TRBV7-9; absent DNA, TCRdb's TRBD2 call cannot be checked. Germline V gene data show CDR1 as SEHNR and CDR2 as FQNEAQ (reference sequence). The CDR3 covers 18 residues. The CDR3 protein is CASSPQDSLAGGVYEQYF. The full variable domain, in which reference TRBV7-9 and TRBJ2-7 provide the parts outside the CDR3, is DTGVSQNPRHKITKRGQNVTFRCDPISEHNRLYWYRQTLGQGPEFLTYFQNEAQLEKSRLLSDRFSAERPKGSFSTLEIQRTEQGDSAMYLCASSPQDSLAGGVYEQYFGPGTRLTVT.

Frequency places this clonotype as medium-sized. This chain uses TRBV28 with TRBJ2-5; TCRdb selects TRBD1, and the lack of DNA leaves this call unchecked. Germline-derived CDR1 and CDR2 are MDHEN and SYDVKM. The CDR3 runs to 15 residues. The CDR3 loop is CASNPRGDTQETQYF.

The chain is built from TRBV5-1 and TRBJ2-5; TCRdb proposes TRBD2, but this gene call is untestable without DNA. The CDR3 covers 15 residues. From germline, CDR1 is SGHRS and CDR2 YFSETQ. The CDR3 is CASSLAGAPPSGQYF.

The chain couples TRBV25-1 to TRBJ2-7; checking the TCRdb D call of TRBD1 is not possible without DNA. The CDR3 loop spans 14 amino acids. Germline V lookup: CDR1 MGHDK, CDR2 SYGVNS. This chain's CDR3 is CASSSRDKPYEQYF.

CDR3 loop: CSASDGQETQYF. J is TRBJ2-5 and V is TRBV20-1. This CDR3 region has 12 residues. Germline-derived CDR1 and CDR2 are DFQATT and SNEGSKA (reference sequence).

The rearrangement joins TRBV21-1 to TRBJ1-2; TCRdb lists TRBD1, though no DNA is available to test this call. TRBV21-1 has pseudogene status. The CDR3 sequence is 15 residues long. The CDR3 sequence: CASNPLASANYGYTF.

The chain joins TRBV4-2 to TRBJ2-1; the TCRdb D gene call, TRBD2, has no DNA to confirm it. CDR3 length: 16 amino acids. Germline CDR1 LGHNA, CDR2 YNFKEQ. The CDR3 spells CASSQDSGYSYNEQFF.